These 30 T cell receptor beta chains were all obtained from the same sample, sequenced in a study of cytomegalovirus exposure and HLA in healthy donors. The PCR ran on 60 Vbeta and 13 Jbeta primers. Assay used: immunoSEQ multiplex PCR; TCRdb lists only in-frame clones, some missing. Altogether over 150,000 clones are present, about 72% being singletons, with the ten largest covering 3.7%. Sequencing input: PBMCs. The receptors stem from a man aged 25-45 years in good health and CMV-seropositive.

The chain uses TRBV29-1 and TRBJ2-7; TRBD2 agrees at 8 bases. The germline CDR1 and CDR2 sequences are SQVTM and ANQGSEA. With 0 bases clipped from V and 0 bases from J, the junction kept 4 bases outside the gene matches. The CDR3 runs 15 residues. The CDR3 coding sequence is TGCAGCGTTGAAGACGGGGCGGGGGGCTCCTACGAGCAGTACTTC. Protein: CSVEDGAGGSYEQYF.

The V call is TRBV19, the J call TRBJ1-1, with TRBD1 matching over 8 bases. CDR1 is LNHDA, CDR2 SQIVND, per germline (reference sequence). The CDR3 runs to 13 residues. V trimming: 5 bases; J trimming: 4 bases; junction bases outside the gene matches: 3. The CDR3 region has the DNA TGTGCCAGTAGTTTGACAGGGGCCACTGAAGCTTTCTTT. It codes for CASSLTGATEAFF.

The CDR3: CASSMTGDSYEQYF. The CDR3 region has the DNA TGTGCCAGTAGTATGACAGGTGATTCCTACGAGCAGTACTTC. The rearrangement links TRBV19 to TRBJ2-7; a possible D gene is TRBD1 (6 bases). Deletions cut 3 bases from V and 1 base from J, with 10 bases between. There are 14 residues in the CDR3. Germline V gene lookup returns CDR1 LNHDA and CDR2 SQIVND (reference sequence).

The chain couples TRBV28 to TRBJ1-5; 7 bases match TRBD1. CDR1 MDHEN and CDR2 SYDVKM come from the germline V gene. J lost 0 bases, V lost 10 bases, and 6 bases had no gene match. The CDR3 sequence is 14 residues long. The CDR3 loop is CATRQGHSNQPQHF. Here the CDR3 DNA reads TGTGCCACCCGACAGGGACATAGCAATCAGCCCCAGCATTTT.

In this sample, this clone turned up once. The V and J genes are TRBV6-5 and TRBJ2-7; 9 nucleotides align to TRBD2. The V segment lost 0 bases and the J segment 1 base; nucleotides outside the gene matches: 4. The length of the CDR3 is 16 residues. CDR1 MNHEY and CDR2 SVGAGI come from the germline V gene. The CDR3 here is CASSYSLAGESYEQYF. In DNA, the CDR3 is TGTGCCAGCAGTTACTCCTTAGCGGGGGAATCCTACGAGCAGTACTTC.

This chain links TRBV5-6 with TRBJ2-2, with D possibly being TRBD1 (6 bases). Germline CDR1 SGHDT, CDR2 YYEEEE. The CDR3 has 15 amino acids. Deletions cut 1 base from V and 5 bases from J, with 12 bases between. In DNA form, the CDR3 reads TGTGCCAGCAGCTTGACAGGGCCGGGGACCGGGGAGCTGTTTTTT. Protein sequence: CASSLTGPGTGELFF.

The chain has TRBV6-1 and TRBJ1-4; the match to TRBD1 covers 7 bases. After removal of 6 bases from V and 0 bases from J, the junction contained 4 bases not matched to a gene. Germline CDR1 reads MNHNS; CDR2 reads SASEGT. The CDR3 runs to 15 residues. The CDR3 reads CASRGTAATNEKLFF. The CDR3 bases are TGTGCCAGCAGGGGGACAGCCGCAACTAATGAAAAACTGTTTTTT.

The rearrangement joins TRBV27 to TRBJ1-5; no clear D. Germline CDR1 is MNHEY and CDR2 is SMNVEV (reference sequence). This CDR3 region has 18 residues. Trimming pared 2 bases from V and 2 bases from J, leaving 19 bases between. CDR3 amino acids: CASSLDGREGMGNQPQHF. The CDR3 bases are TGTGCCAGCAGTTTAGATGGACGGGAGGGCATGGGCAATCAGCCCCAGCATTTT.

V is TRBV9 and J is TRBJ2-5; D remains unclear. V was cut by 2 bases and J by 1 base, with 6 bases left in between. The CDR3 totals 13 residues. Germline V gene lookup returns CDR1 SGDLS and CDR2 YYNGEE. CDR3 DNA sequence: TGTGCCAGCAGCGTTTCAGGCCAAGAGACCCAGTACTTC. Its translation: CASSVSGQETQYF.

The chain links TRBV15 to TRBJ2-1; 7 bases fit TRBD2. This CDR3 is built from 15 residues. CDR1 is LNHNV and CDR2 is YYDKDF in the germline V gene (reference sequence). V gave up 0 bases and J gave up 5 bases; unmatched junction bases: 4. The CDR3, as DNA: TGTGCCACCAGCAGAGACCGGACTAGTCACAATGAGCAGTTCTTC. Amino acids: CATSRDRTSHNEQFF.

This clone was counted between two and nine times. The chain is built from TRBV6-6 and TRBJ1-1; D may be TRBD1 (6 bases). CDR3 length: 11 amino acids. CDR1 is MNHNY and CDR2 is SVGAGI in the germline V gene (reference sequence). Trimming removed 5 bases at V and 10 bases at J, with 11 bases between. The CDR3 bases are TGTGCCAGCAGTACCGACAGGTTAGCTTTCTTT. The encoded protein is CASSTDRLAFF.

CDR3 coding DNA: TGTGCCAGCAGCGTAGCTACGAGCACCGGGGAGCTGTTTTTT. It encodes CASSVATSTGELFF. This sequence joins TRBV9 and TRBJ2-2; no clear D. V lost 0 bases, J lost 4 bases, and 7 bases lay in between. CDR1 and CDR2 from the germline V gene are SGDLS and YYNGEE. CDR3 length: 14 residues.

CDR3 in amino acids: CATQPLGQGGIKNIQYF. The CDR3 coding sequence is TGTGCCACCCAACCCCTGGGACAGGGAGGGATCAAAAACATTCAGTACTTC. This chain links TRBV28 with TRBJ2-4, with 9 bases fitting TRBD1. This CDR3 spans 17 amino acids. Germline V gene data show CDR1 as MDHEN and CDR2 as SYDVKM. J gave up 3 bases and V 10 bases, and 16 bases lay outside the gene matches.

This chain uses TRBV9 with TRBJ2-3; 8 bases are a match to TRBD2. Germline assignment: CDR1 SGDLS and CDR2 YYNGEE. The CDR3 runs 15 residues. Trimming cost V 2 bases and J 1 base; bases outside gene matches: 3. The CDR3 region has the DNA TGTGCCAGCAGCGTCGGACTAGCTCGCACAGATACGCAGTATTTT. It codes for CASSVGLARTDTQYF.

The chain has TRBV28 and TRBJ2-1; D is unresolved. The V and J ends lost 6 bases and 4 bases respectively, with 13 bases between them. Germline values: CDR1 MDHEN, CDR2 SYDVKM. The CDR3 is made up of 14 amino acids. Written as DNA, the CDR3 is TGTGCCAGCAGACCCCACAGAAAATACAATGAGCAGTTCTTC. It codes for CASRPHRKYNEQFF. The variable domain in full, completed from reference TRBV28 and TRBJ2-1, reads DVKVTQSSRYLVKRTGEKVFLECVQDMDHENMFWYRQDPGLGLRLIYFSYDVKMKEKGDIPEGYSVSREKKERFSLILESASTNQTSMYLCASRPHRKYNEQFFGPGTRLTVL.

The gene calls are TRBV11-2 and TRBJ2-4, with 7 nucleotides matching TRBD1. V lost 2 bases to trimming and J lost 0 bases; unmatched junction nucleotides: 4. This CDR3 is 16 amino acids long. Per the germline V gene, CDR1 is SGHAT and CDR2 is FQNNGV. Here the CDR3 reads CASSLWDRVAKNIQYF. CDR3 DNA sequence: TGTGCCAGCAGCTTATGGGACAGAGTAGCCAAAAACATTCAGTACTTC.

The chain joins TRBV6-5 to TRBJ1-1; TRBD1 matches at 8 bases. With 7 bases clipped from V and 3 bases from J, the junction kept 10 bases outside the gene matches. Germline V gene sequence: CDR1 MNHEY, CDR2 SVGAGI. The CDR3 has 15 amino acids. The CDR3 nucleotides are TGTGCCAGCATCGCCCTCAGGGGGCGGGACACTGAAGCTTTCTTT. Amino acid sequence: CASIALRGRDTEAFF.

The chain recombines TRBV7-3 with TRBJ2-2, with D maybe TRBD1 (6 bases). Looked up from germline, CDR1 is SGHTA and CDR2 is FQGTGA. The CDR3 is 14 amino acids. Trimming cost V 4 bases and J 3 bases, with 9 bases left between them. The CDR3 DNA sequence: TGTGCCAGCAGCTGGGCAGGGGACACCGGGGAGCTGTTTTTT. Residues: CASSWAGDTGELFF.

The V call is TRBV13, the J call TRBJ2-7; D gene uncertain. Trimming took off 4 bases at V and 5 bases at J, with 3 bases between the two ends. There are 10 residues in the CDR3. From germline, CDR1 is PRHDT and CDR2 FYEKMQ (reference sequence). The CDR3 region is CASSSDEQYF. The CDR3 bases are TGTGCCAGCAGCTCTGACGAGCAGTACTTC.

The DNA for the CDR3 is TGTGCCAGCAGTTCCTCCCTCGACAGAAGGAACACTGAAGCTTTCTTT. Protein product: CASSSSLDRRNTEAFF. This rearrangement joins TRBV28 to TRBJ1-1; tentative D call: TRBD1 (5 bases). Germline CDR1 and CDR2: MDHEN and SYDVKM. This CDR3 has 16 amino acids. V shed 4 bases and J shed 1 base, with 16 bases lying between them.

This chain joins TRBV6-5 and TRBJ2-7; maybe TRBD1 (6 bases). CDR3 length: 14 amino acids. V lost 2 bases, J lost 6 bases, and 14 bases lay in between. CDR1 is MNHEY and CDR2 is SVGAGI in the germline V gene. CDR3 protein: CASSYEDRGSEQYF. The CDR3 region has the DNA TGTGCCAGCAGTTACGAGGACAGAGGCAGCGAGCAGTACTTC.

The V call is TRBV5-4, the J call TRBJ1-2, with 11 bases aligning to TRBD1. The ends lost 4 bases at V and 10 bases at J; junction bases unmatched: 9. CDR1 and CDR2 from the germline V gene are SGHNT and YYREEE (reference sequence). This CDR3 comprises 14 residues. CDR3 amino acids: CASSTPGTGGNYTF. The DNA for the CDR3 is TGTGCCAGCAGCACGCCCGGGACAGGGGGAAACTACACCTTC.

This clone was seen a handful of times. The CDR3 sequence is CASNEQGWKYEKLFF. For the CDR3, the DNA is TGTGCCAGCAACGAACAGGGGTGGAAGTATGAAAAACTGTTTTTT. The chain combines TRBV6-1 with TRBJ1-4; TRBD1 aligns across 7 bases. CDR3 length: 15 amino acids. Unmatched junction bases numbered 11, after V lost 7 bases and J lost 6 bases. CDR1 MNHNS and CDR2 SASEGT come from the germline V gene.

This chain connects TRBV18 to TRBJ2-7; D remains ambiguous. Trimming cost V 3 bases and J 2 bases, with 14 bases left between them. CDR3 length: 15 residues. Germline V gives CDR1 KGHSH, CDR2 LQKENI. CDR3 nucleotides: TGTGCCAGCTCACCGGCAAGTCAGGCAACCTACGAGCAGTACTTC. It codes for CASSPASQATYEQYF.

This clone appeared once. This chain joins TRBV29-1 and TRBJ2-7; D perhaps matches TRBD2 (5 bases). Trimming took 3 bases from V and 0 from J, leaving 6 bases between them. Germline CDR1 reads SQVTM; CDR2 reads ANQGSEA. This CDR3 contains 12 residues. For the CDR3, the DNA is TGCAGCGTTGAGGAGGCCTCCTACGAGCAGTACTTC. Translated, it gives CSVEEASYEQYF.

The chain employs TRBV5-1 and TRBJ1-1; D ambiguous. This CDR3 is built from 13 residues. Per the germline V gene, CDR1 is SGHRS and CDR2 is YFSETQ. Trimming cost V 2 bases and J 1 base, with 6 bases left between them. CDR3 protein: CASSFPGNTEAFF. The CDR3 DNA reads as TGCGCCAGCAGCTTTCCGGGGAACACTGAAGCTTTCTTT.

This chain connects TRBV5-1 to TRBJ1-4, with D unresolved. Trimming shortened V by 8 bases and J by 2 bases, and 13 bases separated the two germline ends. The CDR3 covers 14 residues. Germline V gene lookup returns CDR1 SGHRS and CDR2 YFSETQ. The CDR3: CASSREGTNEKLFF. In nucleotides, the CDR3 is TGCGCCAGTTCCAGAGAGGGCACTAATGAAAAACTGTTTTTT. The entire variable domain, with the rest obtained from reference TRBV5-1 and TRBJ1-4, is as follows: KAGVTQTPRYLIKTRGQQVTLSCSPISGHRSVSWYQQTPGQGLQFLFEYFSETQRNKGNFPGRFSGRQFSNSRSEMNVSTLELGDSALYLCASSREGTNEKLFFGSGTQLSVL.

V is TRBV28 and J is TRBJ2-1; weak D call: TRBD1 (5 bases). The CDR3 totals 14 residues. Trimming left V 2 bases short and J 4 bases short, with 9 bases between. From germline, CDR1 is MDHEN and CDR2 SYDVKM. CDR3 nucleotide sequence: TGTGCCAGCAGTTTACCAGGGCCTTACAATGAGCAGTTCTTC. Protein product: CASSLPGPYNEQFF.

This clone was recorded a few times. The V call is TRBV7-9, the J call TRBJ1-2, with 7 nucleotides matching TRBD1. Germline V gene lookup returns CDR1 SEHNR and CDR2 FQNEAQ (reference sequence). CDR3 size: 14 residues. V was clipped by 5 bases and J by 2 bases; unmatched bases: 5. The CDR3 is CASSPTGLNYGYTF. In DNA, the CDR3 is TGTGCCAGCAGCCCGACAGGGCTCAACTATGGCTACACCTTC.

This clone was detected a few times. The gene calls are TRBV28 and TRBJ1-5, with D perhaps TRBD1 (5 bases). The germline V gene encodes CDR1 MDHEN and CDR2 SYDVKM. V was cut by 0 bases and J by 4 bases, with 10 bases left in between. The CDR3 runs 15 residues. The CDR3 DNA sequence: TGTGCCAGCAGTTTATGGGGCAGGGCAAATCAGCCCCAGCATTTT. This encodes CASSLWGRANQPQHF.